This TCR beta chain was captured by sequencing in a study of T cells in women clearing cervical HPV infection. Across the study: Women with histologically confirmed HPV16-related CIN3 or worse, 2 with invasive cancer, served as cases. Case blood drawn at lesion detection; control blood after infection cleared.

CDR3 length equals 14 residues. With 6 bases removed from V and 6 bases from J, the gap between germline ends came to 18 bases. Germline loops: CDR1 SGHDT, CDR2 YYEEEE. To note about this clone: Its antigen is currently unknown. Sequencing ends 3 residues short of the CDR3 end; the germline J gene provides the rest.

Overall study results and limits: TRBV6-7 abundance was lower in cases than controls (around 0.11% versus 0.15%).

Clones were sequenced by immunoSEQ multiplex PCR, and TCRdb holds only the in-frame ones, with some missing. This repertoire includes about 32,000 clones. This rearrangement joins TRBV5-6 to TRBJ1-2; a weak D match, TRBD1 (5 bases). Sequencing was carried out using blood buffy coat. The TCR originated in a woman aged 18 to 75 with a cervical HPV16 infection that either progressed to CIN3+ or cleared (not recorded which). CDR3 DNA, as far as it was read: TGTGCCAGCATCACTGGGGAGGGGAGGAATGGC. Amino acids: CASITGEGRNG. In full, the CDR3 reads CASITGEGRNGYTF.